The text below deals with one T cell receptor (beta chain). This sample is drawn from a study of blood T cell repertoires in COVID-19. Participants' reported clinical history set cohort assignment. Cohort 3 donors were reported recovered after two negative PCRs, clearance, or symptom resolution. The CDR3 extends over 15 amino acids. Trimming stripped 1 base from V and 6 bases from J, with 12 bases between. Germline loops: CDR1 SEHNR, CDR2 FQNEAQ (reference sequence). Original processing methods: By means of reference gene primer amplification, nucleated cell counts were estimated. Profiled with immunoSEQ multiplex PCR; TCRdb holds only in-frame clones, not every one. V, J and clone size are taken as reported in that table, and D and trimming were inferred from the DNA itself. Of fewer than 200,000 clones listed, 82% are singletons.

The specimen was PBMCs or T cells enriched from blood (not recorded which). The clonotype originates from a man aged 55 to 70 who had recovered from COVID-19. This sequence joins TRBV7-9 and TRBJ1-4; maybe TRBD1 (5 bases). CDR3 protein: CASSLGPGLYEKLFF. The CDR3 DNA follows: TGTGCCAGCAGCTTAGGCCCAGGGCTGTATGAAAAACTGTTTTTT.